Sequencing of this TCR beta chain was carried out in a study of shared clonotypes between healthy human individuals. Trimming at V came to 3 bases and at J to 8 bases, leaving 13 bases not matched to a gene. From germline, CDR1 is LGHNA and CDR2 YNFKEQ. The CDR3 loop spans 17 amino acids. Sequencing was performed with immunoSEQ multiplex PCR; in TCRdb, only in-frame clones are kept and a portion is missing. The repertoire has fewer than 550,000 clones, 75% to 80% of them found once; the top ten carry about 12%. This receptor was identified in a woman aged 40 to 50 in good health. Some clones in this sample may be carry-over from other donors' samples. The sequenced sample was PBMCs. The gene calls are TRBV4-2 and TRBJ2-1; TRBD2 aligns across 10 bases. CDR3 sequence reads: CASSQGPGLAKRDEQFF. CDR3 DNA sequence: TGTGCCAGCAGCCAGGGTCCGGGACTAGCGAAGCGAGATGAGCAGTTCTTC.